Listed here are 15 T cell receptor beta chains from one sample, sequenced in a study of cytomegalovirus exposure and HLA in healthy donors. The PCR was carried out with 60 Vbeta primers and 13 Jbeta primers. TCRdb's table, derived via immunoSEQ multiplex PCR, lists solely in-frame clones and lacks some. The clone table shows some 84,000 clones, with the ten largest holding more than 0.45%. Sequences were obtained from PBMCs. The receptors were sampled from a man aged 50 to 60 in good health and CMV-seronegative.

V gene TRBV7-3 combines with J gene TRBJ2-2; 9 bases are a match to TRBD2. The CDR3 is 17 amino acids. V shed 0 bases, J shed 5 bases, and the junction held 7 bases outside the gene matches. Germline V CDR1 and CDR2: SGHTA, FQGTGA. The CDR3 reads CASSLTRGGLDTGELFF. As DNA, the CDR3 is TGTGCCAGCAGCTTAACGCGGGGGGGCCTTGATACCGGGGAGCTGTTTTTT. The full variable domain, in which reference TRBV7-3 and TRBJ2-2 provide the parts outside the CDR3, is GAGVSQTPSNKVTEKGKYVELRCDPISGHTALYWYRQSLGQGPEFLIYFQGTGAADDSGLPNDRFFAVRPEGSVSTLKIQRTERGDSAVYLCASSLTRGGLDTGELFFGEGSRLTVL.

The rearrangement uses TRBV29-1 and TRBJ1-2; perhaps TRBD1 as D (5 bases). From germline, CDR1 is SQVTM and CDR2 ANQGSEA. V dropped 4 bases and J dropped 2 bases, with 17 bases sitting between them. CDR3 length: 15 residues. CDR3 nucleotides: TGCAGCGTTGGGGGGGTAAGCACGACCAACTATGGCTACACCTTC. Protein product: CSVGGVSTTNYGYTF.

The V call is TRBV7-6, the J call TRBJ2-1, with TRBD1 matching 9 bases. The CDR3 loop spans 14 amino acids. V was pared by 3 bases and J by 4 bases, with 1 base of the junction left unmatched. Germline CDR1 reads SGHVS; CDR2 reads FNYEAQ. The CDR3: CASSLDRGYNEQFF. As DNA, the CDR3 is TGTGCCAGCAGCTTGGACAGGGGATACAATGAGCAGTTCTTC. Variable domain in full (rest from reference TRBV7-6 and TRBJ2-1): GAGVSQSPRYKVTKRGQDVALRCDPISGHVSLYWYRQALGQGPEFLTYFNYEAQQDKSGLPNDRFSAERPEGSISTLTIQRTEQRDSAMYRCASSLDRGYNEQFFGPGTRLTVL.

This chain uses TRBV29-1 with TRBJ1-2, with 9 bases fitting TRBD1. V lost 6 bases and J lost 8; bases outside the gene matches: 10. This CDR3 has 13 amino acids. The germline V gene encodes CDR1 SQVTM and CDR2 ANQGSEA. CDR3 region: CSVQIQGAGGYTF. For the CDR3, the DNA is TGCAGCGTACAAATACAGGGGGCTGGCGGCTACACCTTC.

The chain couples TRBV15 to TRBJ1-1; D ambiguous. From germline, CDR1 is LNHNV and CDR2 YYDKDF (reference sequence). Trimming left V 1 base short and J 1 base short, with 4 bases between. The CDR3 length is 13 residues. The CDR3 region has the DNA TGTGCCACCAGCAGAGGTAAGAACACTGAAGCTTTCTTT. Translating it yields CATSRGKNTEAFF.

V is TRBV6-1 and J is TRBJ2-6, with D possibly TRBD1 on 6 matching bases. Germline V lookup: CDR1 MNHNS, CDR2 SASEGT. The CDR3 totals 18 residues. V was cut by 2 bases and J by 0 bases, with 14 bases left in between. CDR3 nucleotides: TGTGCCAGCAGTGAACGGGCAGGGGCTTACTCTGGGGCCAACGTCCTGACTTTC. This codes for CASSERAGAYSGANVLTF.

The CDR3 nucleotides read TGCAGCGCTCCCCACCGACAGGGGGCGTTCTTC. Translating it yields CSAPHRQGAFF. The chain recombines TRBV29-1 with TRBJ2-1; 10 nucleotides match TRBD1. The J segment lost 15 bases and the V segment lost 7 bases, leaving 9 bases of the junction unmatched. CDR3 length: 11 residues. Germline V CDR1 and CDR2: SQVTM, ANQGSEA.

This sequence joins TRBV2 and TRBJ2-1; the D gene is possibly TRBD1 (5 bases). The CDR3 runs 13 residues. CDR1 SNHLY and CDR2 FYNNEI come from the germline V gene. The V end was cut by 8 bases, the J end by 2 bases, with 10 bases between. CDR3: CASLQGTYNEQFF. DNA of the CDR3: TGTGCCAGCTTGCAGGGAACCTACAATGAGCAGTTCTTC.

The chain couples TRBV9 to TRBJ2-5; TRBD2 is a possible D gene (5 bases). Per germline, CDR1 SGDLS and CDR2 YYNGEE. The ends were cut back, 2 bases at V and 0 bases at J, with 11 bases in the middle. The CDR3 runs to 15 residues. The chain's CDR3 is CASSVRSGYQETQYF. The CDR3 nucleotides are TGTGCCAGCAGCGTCCGCTCGGGGTACCAAGAGACCCAGTACTTC.

The chain couples TRBV9 to TRBJ1-5, with a possible D match to TRBD1 (6 bases). Germline loops: CDR1 SGDLS, CDR2 YYNGEE. This CDR3 region has 16 residues. The germline V and J ends were trimmed by 4 bases and 1 base, with 15 bases remaining between them. In nucleotides, the CDR3 is TGTGCCAGCAGCCCCCAGGAGGGGGGGAGCAATCAGCCCCAGCATTTT. Amino acid sequence: CASSPQEGGSNQPQHF.

CDR3 amino acids: CASSTSYEQYF. CDR3 coding DNA: TGTGCCAGCTCGACAAGCTACGAGCAGTACTTC. The chain has TRBV6-6 and TRBJ2-7; D is unresolved. In germline, CDR1 is MNHNY, CDR2 SVGAGI (reference sequence). Trimming took off 8 bases at V and 3 bases at J, with 8 bases between the two ends. The CDR3 runs to 11 residues.

The chain employs TRBV10-3 and TRBJ2-5; 12 bases line up with TRBD1. TRBJ2-7 explains the end of the DNA better; the J call may be wrong. The CDR3 totals 14 residues. The V gene's germline CDR1 is ENHRY and CDR2 SYGVKD. DNA for the CDR3: TGTGCCATCAGGGGAGGGACAGGGGGCGACGAGCAGTACTTC. Translated, it gives CAIRGGTGGDEQYF.

This sequence joins TRBV18 and TRBJ1-2, with D possibly being TRBD1 (5 bases). V lost 3 bases to trimming and J lost 6 bases, with 17 bases between them. Looked up from germline, CDR1 is KGHSH and CDR2 is LQKENI. The CDR3 sequence is 15 residues long. The CDR3 region has the DNA TGTGCCAGCTCACCTACCGACAGTGCAACTAATGGCTACACCTTC. Translated, it gives CASSPTDSATNGYTF. The whole variable domain, filled in from reference TRBV18 and TRBJ1-2, reads NAGVMQNPRHLVRRRGQEARLRCSPMKGHSHVYWYRQLPEEGLKFMVYLQKENIIDESGMPKERFSAEFPKEGPSILRIQQVVRGDSAAYFCASSPTDSATNGYTFGSGTRLTVV.

The chain couples TRBV5-1 to TRBJ2-7; 7 bases map to TRBD1. V lost 3 bases to trimming and J lost 2 bases; unmatched junction nucleotides: 5. The CDR3 runs to 14 residues. Germline V gene sequence: CDR1 SGHRS, CDR2 YFSETQ. CDR3 residues: CASSWDSSAYEQYF. For the CDR3, the DNA is TGCGCCAGCAGCTGGGACAGCAGCGCCTACGAGCAGTACTTC.

Comments on this clone: Within the sample, other DNA sequences also encode this same CDR3. DNA for the CDR3: TGTGCCAGCAGCTCGGAAGAGACCCAGTACTTC. Translation gives CASSSEETQYF. The rearrangement uses TRBV7-6 and TRBJ2-5; D is ambiguous. CDR1 and CDR2 (germline): SGHVS, FNYEAQ. The CDR3 has 11 residues. Trimming shortened V by 4 bases and J by 3 bases, and 3 bases separated the two germline ends.